The present TCR beta chain was sequenced within a study of blood T cells in healthy people across ages. Study findings and constraints: Nothing was known about donor CMV status, and this possibly confounded expanded clonotype changes. Roughly linear age-related decline in beta diversity appeared, significant by age about 40.

A second 7 to 11 cycle PCR used barcoded and J-beta primers. TCRdb fed the 5' RACE reads into MiXCR, producing one record per CDR3 protein. Of about 1.6 million distinct CDR3 sequences in the sample, 30% to 35% were seen once. The study recruited healthy Caucasian donors from Russia who were aged about 6 to 95. No fewer than 6.5 million PBMCs went into each sample. This clonotype was observed a few times. Antigen: not known. This CDR3 is 15 amino acids long. CDR1 is MNHNY and CDR2 is SVGAGI in the germline V gene (reference sequence). The V gene end was trimmed by 7 bases and the J gene end by 10 bases; junction bases not matched to a gene: 18.

The material sequenced was blood. The source is a woman aged 30 to 39 in good health. This sequence joins TRBV6-6 and TRBJ1-1, with 7 bases identical to TRBD1. The CDR3 loop reads CASTQGGQGGRVAFF. The CDR3, as DNA: TGTGCCAGCACCCAGGGGGGCCAAGGGGGGCGGGTAGCTTTCTTT.